Presented here are 30 T cell receptor beta chains from one specimen sequenced in a study of T cell responses to AZD1222 COVID-19 vaccine. The protocol was immunoSEQ multiplex PCR, while the TCRdb copy is restricted to in-frame clones and leaves out a portion. In the table there are more than 95,000 clones, 91% of which are singletons. The sample consisted of peripheral blood, taken on day 0 of AZD1222 vaccination. These receptors all come from an adult in good health.

The gene calls are TRBV6-5 and TRBJ1-1; D is unresolved. The CDR3 contains 12 residues. From germline, CDR1 is MNHEY and CDR2 SVGAGI. V was pared by 7 bases and J by 5 bases, with 11 bases between. CDR3 bases: TGTGCCAGCATTCGGGCCTCAACTGAAGCTTTCTTT. It encodes CASIRASTEAFF.

The gene calls are TRBV5-4 and TRBJ1-6; 8 positions match TRBD1. Germline values: CDR1 SGHNT, CDR2 YYREEE (reference sequence). Unmatched junction bases numbered 3, after V lost 4 bases and J lost 6 bases. CDR3 size: 14 residues. The CDR3 protein is CASSAGQVNSPLHF. CDR3 nucleotide sequence: TGTGCCAGCAGCGCGGGACAGGTTAATTCACCCCTCCACTTT.

The chain uses TRBV30 and TRBJ2-3; TRBD2 is a possible D gene (5 bases). V gave up 4 bases and J gave up 5 bases, with 13 bases separating them. This CDR3 contains 13 residues. Germline CDR1 GTSNPN, CDR2 SVGIG (reference sequence). The CDR3 sequence is CAWTRGLVDTQYF. CDR3 DNA: TGTGCCTGGACCCGAGGGTTGGTAGATACGCAGTATTTT. Combining the CDR3 with reference TRBV30 and TRBJ2-3 gives the whole variable domain SQTIHQWPATLVQPVGSPLSLECTVEGTSNPNLYWYRQAAGRGLQLLFYSVGIGQISSEVPQNLSASRPQDRQFILSSKKLLLSDSGFYLCAWTRGLVDTQYFGPGTRLTVL.

The CDR3 is CASKRQGMEEKLFF. CDR3 in DNA: TGTGCCAGCAAAAGACAGGGGATGGAGGAAAAACTGTTTTTT. The chain employs TRBV28 and TRBJ1-4, with 8 nucleotides matching TRBD1. V lost 7 bases to trimming and J lost 8 bases; unmatched junction nucleotides: 9. This CDR3 spans 14 amino acids. Looked up from germline, CDR1 is MDHEN and CDR2 is SYDVKM.

The DNA for the CDR3 is TGTGCCAGCACAGGGTACACCGGGGAGCTGTTTTTT. Amino acids: CASTGYTGELFF. The rearrangement joins TRBV11-3 to TRBJ2-2; D might be TRBD1 (5 bases). V lost 7 bases to trimming and J lost 3 bases, with 6 bases between them. CDR1 SGHNT and CDR2 YENEEA come from the germline V gene. This CDR3 has 12 residues.

This clone was observed a handful of times. This chain links TRBV4-2 with TRBJ1-1; maybe TRBD1 (6 bases). Germline CDR1 and CDR2: LGHNA and YNFKEQ. Trimming took 2 bases from V and 5 from J, leaving 15 bases between them. The CDR3 has 15 residues. The CDR3 nucleotides are TGTGCCAGCAGCCAAACACCGGGGGCGGGGACTGAAGCTTTCTTT. It yields the protein CASSQTPGAGTEAFF.

The J gene is TRBJ2-2, the V gene TRBV3-1 (or the pseudogene TRBV3-2); 8 nucleotides match TRBD2. Germline CDR1 is LGHDT and CDR2 is YNNKEL (reference sequence). V gave up 5 bases and J gave up 6 bases; unmatched junction bases: 2. The CDR3 sequence is 13 residues long. The CDR3 DNA reads TGTGCCAGCAGCAGACTAGCGTCCGGGGAGCTGTTTTTT. Amino acids: CASSRLASGELFF.

This rearrangement joins TRBV4-2 to TRBJ1-3; D possibly corresponds to TRBD1 (6 bases). Germline V gene sequence: CDR1 LGHNA, CDR2 YNFKEQ. V shed 0 bases and J shed 4 bases, with 10 bases lying between them. The CDR3 has 15 residues. The CDR3 DNA sequence: TGTGCCAGCAGCCAAGATACAGGGTACGGAAACACCATATATTTT. Its protein product is CASSQDTGYGNTIYF.

The gene calls are TRBV29-1 and TRBJ1-2; no reliable D call. The CDR3 length is 13 residues. The germline V gene encodes CDR1 SQVTM and CDR2 ANQGSEA. Between the trimmed V and J ends, which lost 3 bases and 7 bases, there was a span of 15 bases. CDR3 region: CSVEEGYQSGYTF. CDR3 in DNA: TGCAGCGTTGAGGAAGGGTACCAAAGTGGCTACACCTTC.

V is TRBV6-2 or TRBV6-3 and J is TRBJ2-7; D unclear. In germline, CDR1 is MNHEY, CDR2 SVGEGT. The CDR3 runs 13 residues. V lost 6 bases to trimming and J lost 2 bases, with 11 bases between them. The CDR3, as DNA: TGTGCCAGCAGCTCCACAAGTCCCTACGAGCAGTACTTC. This codes for CASSSTSPYEQYF.

Of note for this clone: The same CDR3 also results from other DNA sequences found in this sample. This chain uses TRBV6-5 with TRBJ2-7; 7 nucleotides line up with TRBD1. Per the germline V gene, CDR1 is MNHEY and CDR2 is SVGAGI. J lost 2 bases, V lost 6 bases, and 4 bases had no gene match. The CDR3 loop spans 13 amino acids. The CDR3: CASSVTGAYEQYF. In DNA form, the CDR3 reads TGTGCCAGCAGCGTCACAGGGGCCTACGAGCAGTACTTC.

The chain employs TRBV19 and TRBJ2-1; D is undetermined. CDR3 length: 15 amino acids. Trimming stripped 3 bases from V and 1 base from J, with 10 bases between. The germline gives CDR1 LNHDA, CDR2 SQIVND (reference sequence). The CDR3 nucleotides read TGTGCCAGTAGTATCCCAGGACGTTCCTACAATGAGCAGTTCTTC. This encodes CASSIPGRSYNEQFF.

The V and J genes are TRBV9 and TRBJ2-1; 7 nucleotides align to TRBD2. The V and J ends lost 0 bases and 4 bases, in that order; junction bases with no gene match: 4. Germline CDR1 SGDLS, CDR2 YYNGEE. CDR3 length: 15 amino acids. The CDR3: CASSVGTSVYNEQFF. In DNA form, the CDR3 reads TGTGCCAGCAGCGTAGGTACTAGCGTGTACAATGAGCAGTTCTTC. The full variable domain, in which reference TRBV9 and TRBJ2-1 provide the parts outside the CDR3, is DSGVTQTPKHLITATGQRVTLRCSPRSGDLSVYWYQQSLDQGLQFLIQYYNGEERAKGNILERFSAQQFPDLHSELNLSSLELGDSALYFCASSVGTSVYNEQFFGPGTRLTVL.

The chain is built from TRBV11-3 and TRBJ2-1; a possible D gene is TRBD2 (6 bases). V was trimmed by 8 bases and J by 6 bases, leaving 17 bases between them. Germline CDR1 is SGHNT and CDR2 is YENEEA. The CDR3 is 14 residues long. In DNA form, the CDR3 reads TGTGCCAGCGGCGATGGCGGGGCCTCCAATGAGCAGTTCTTC. This gives the protein CASGDGGASNEQFF.

This rearrangement joins TRBV5-1 to TRBJ2-1; 12 bases agree with TRBD2. This CDR3 is built from 16 residues. Germline CDR1 reads SGHRS; CDR2 reads YFSETQ. J gave up 3 bases and V 4 bases, and 5 bases lay outside the gene matches. CDR3 sequence reads: CASSVRLAGVYNEQFF. For the CDR3, the DNA is TGCGCCAGCAGCGTAAGACTAGCGGGAGTCTACAATGAGCAGTTCTTC.

The CDR3 reads CASRISGANVLTF. Written as DNA, the CDR3 is TGTGCCAGTAGGATCTCTGGGGCCAACGTCCTGACTTTC. The V call is TRBV19, the J call TRBJ2-6; D ambiguous. Germline V gene lookup returns CDR1 LNHDA and CDR2 SQIVND (reference sequence). With 6 bases removed from V and 0 bases from J, the gap between germline ends came to 3 bases. This CDR3 contains 13 residues.

V is TRBV21-1 and J is TRBJ2-7; the D call TRBD1 from the table was never checked on the DNA. TRBV21-1 represents a pseudogene. This CDR3 spans 17 amino acids. CDR3 loop: CASSKRVRETGGPEQYF. The CDR3 coding sequence is TGTGCCAGCAGCAAAAGGGTGAGGGAGACAGGGGGGCCCGAGCAGTACTTC.

For the CDR3, the DNA is TGTGCCAGCAGTTACTACGGCTCAGGGGCCAACGAGCAGTACTTC. It encodes CASSYYGSGANEQYF. V and J are TRBV6-2 or TRBV6-3 and TRBJ2-7; perhaps TRBD1 as D (6 bases). Trimming removed 1 base at V and 5 bases at J, with 15 bases between. The length of the CDR3 is 15 residues. Germline values: CDR1 MNHEY, CDR2 SVGEGT.

The table lists this clone with a count of one. J is TRBJ2-7 and V is TRBV14; TRBD1 matches 7 bases. Per the germline V gene, CDR1 is SGHDN and CDR2 is FVKESK. Trimming removed 3 bases from V and 3 bases from J; junction bases left unmatched: 5. This CDR3 has 14 residues. CDR3 sequence reads: CASSHAGTVYEQYF. CDR3 bases: TGTGCCAGCAGCCATGCCGGGACAGTCTACGAGCAGTACTTC.

CDR3 bases: TGCAGCGTCTACTGGGGGGGCGGTGAAGCTTTCTTT. The encoded protein is CSVYWGGGEAFF. The chain has TRBV29-1 and TRBJ1-1, with D tentatively TRBD1 (6 bases). The V end was cut by 6 bases, the J end by 7 bases, with 15 bases between. The CDR3 is 12 residues long. CDR1 SQVTM and CDR2 ANQGSEA come from the germline V gene.

The table lists this clone with a count of one. The J gene is TRBJ1-1, the V gene TRBV6-5; D gene ambiguous. The CDR3 totals 13 residues. Looked up from germline, CDR1 is MNHEY and CDR2 is SVGAGI. Trimming shortened V by 0 bases and J by 5 bases, and 7 bases separated the two germline ends. CDR3 loop: CASSYSTRTEAFF. The CDR3, as DNA: TGTGCCAGCAGTTACTCGACCCGTACTGAAGCTTTCTTT.

The V call is TRBV19, the J call TRBJ2-1; the D gene is possibly TRBD2 (6 bases). Deletions cut 1 base from V and 7 bases from J, with 11 bases between. The CDR3 is 14 amino acids. CDR1 LNHDA and CDR2 SQIVND come from the germline V gene (reference sequence). CDR3 in amino acids: CASSIAGDINEQFF. Here the CDR3 DNA reads TGTGCCAGTAGTATAGCGGGAGATATAAATGAGCAGTTCTTC.

The V gene is TRBV19, the J gene TRBJ2-7; no clear D. The V and J ends lost 10 bases and 0 bases respectively, with 1 base between them. The CDR3 spans 9 residues. Looked up from germline, CDR1 is LNHDA and CDR2 is SQIVND (reference sequence). The DNA for the CDR3 is TGTGCCACCTCCTACGAGCAGTACTTC. Amino acid sequence: CATSYEQYF.

This chain joins TRBV7-9 and TRBJ2-7; 7 positions agree with TRBD2. The CDR3 totals 14 residues. Trimming took 3 bases from V and 2 from J; bases not matched to a gene: 4. From germline, CDR1 is SEHNR and CDR2 FQNEAQ (reference sequence). The CDR3 region has the DNA TGTGCCAGCAGCTTTAGCGGGTCGCCCTACGAGCAGTACTTC. Translated: CASSFSGSPYEQYF.

This clone was seen a few times. This sequence joins TRBV7-2 and TRBJ1-2; TRBD1 agrees at 8 bases. The CDR3 sequence is 19 residues long. The germline CDR1 and CDR2 sequences are SGHTA and FQGNSA. Unmatched junction bases numbered 17, after V lost 1 base and J lost 4 bases. For the CDR3, the DNA is TGTGCCAGCAGCTTAGTAGGGGGAGGGACAGGAGGGGTTGGCTATGGCTACACCTTC. Amino acid sequence: CASSLVGGGTGGVGYGYTF.

This clone was recorded only once. The chain uses TRBV7-2 and TRBJ2-1; 8 nucleotides line up with TRBD2. The CDR3 has 13 residues. Germline lookup yields CDR1 SGHTA and CDR2 FQGNSA. The junction had 8 bases not matched to a gene; V was cut back by 1 base and J by 15 bases. CDR3 nucleotide sequence: TGTGCCAGCAGCTTAGGACGGCGGGAGGCCATGTTCTTC. This gives the protein CASSLGRREAMFF.

The J gene is TRBJ1-4, the V gene TRBV30; D ambiguous. The ends were cut back, 1 base at V and 5 bases at J, with 8 bases in the middle. This CDR3 is built from 13 residues. Germline CDR1 GTSNPN, CDR2 SVGIG (reference sequence). Here the CDR3 DNA reads TGTGCCTGGAGTGGGTCAGTCAATGAAAAACTGTTTTTT. Its translation: CAWSGSVNEKLFF.

The V and J genes are TRBV9 and TRBJ2-7; no definite D call. The CDR3 length is 13 residues. Per germline, CDR1 SGDLS and CDR2 YYNGEE. Between the trimmed V and J ends, which lost 2 bases and 6 bases, there was a span of 12 bases. CDR3 loop: CASSVETLGEQYF. The CDR3, as DNA: TGTGCCAGCAGCGTCGAAACGCTCGGCGAGCAGTACTTC.

The chain has TRBV18 and TRBJ1-1; tentatively, D is TRBD1 (6 bases). The CDR3 runs 15 residues. The V end lost 1 base, the J end lost 0 bases, and 9 bases lay between the germline ends. The germline gives CDR1 KGHSH, CDR2 LQKENI. For the CDR3, the DNA is TGTGCCAGCTCACCACGGGACATCATGAACACTGAAGCTTTCTTT. Residues: CASSPRDIMNTEAFF.

In DNA form, the CDR3 reads TGTGCCAGCAGCTATCTAGGGAACACTGAAGCTTTCTTT. This translates into CASSYLGNTEAFF. The V and J genes are TRBV7-6 and TRBJ1-1; the D is unclear. The CDR3 has 13 amino acids. Trimming removed 4 bases from V and 1 base from J, with 7 bases in between. Germline CDR1 reads SGHVS; CDR2 reads FNYEAQ.